This T cell receptor (beta chain) stems from a study of post-analysis software for immune sequencing data. Study results and caveats: The study found TRBV5-6, TRBV5-1 and TRBV20-1 among several TRBV segments more frequent in patients than controls.

As concerns this clonotype: The antigen is undetermined.

V lost 3 bases and J 4 bases, leaving 8 bases between the germline ends. Germline loops: CDR1 SGHTA, CDR2 FQGNSA. CDR3 length: 13 residues. Built from TCR beta cDNA, the libraries had unique molecular identifiers in them. TCRdb recomputed calls from the PCR reads with MiXCR, one row per CDR3 protein. The data show approximately 630,000 distinct CDR3 sequences, with approximately 60% seen just once and roughly 12% held by the top ten. This chain joins TRBV7-2 and TRBJ2-3; TRBD2 might be the D (5 bases). The clonotype was recovered from a girl aged 2 to 9 with multiple sclerosis. Sequencing input: blood. The CDR3 reads CASSFGGPDTQYF. In DNA, the CDR3 is TGTGCCAGCAGCTTCGGAGGACCAGATACGCAGTATTTT.